The 31 T cell receptor beta chains below were found in one sample sequenced in a study of immune cell composition in non-small cell lung cancer. The normal lung sample lay at least 3 cm, and maximally far, from the tumour. Generated by immunoSEQ multiplex PCR, the TCRdb table keeps only in-frame clones and is missing some. The table shows 8,500 to 9,500 clones, with about 72% occurring only once. Sequencing was carried out using non-adjacent lung tissue. The origin of the receptors is a human donor with non-small cell lung cancer.

V gene TRBV6-5 combines with J gene TRBJ2-5, with D possibly being TRBD2 (6 bases). V gave up 0 bases and J gave up 8 bases, with 13 bases separating them. Per germline, CDR1 MNHEY and CDR2 SVGAGI. The CDR3 spans 14 residues. CDR3 nucleotides: TGTGCCAGCAGTTACTCGGGGGGACGGGCCACCCAGTACTTC. This gives the protein CASSYSGGRATQYF.

This chain joins TRBV28 and TRBJ1-2; TRBD1 aligns across 7 bases. The CDR3 is 15 residues long. From germline, CDR1 is MDHEN and CDR2 SYDVKM. V gave up 7 bases and J gave up 5 bases; unmatched junction bases: 13. CDR3 sequence reads: CASTPTGLSSYGYTF. As DNA, the CDR3 is TGTGCCAGCACCCCGACAGGGCTCTCCTCATATGGCTACACCTTC.

J is TRBJ1-4 and V is TRBV5-5, with 7 positions matching TRBD1. CDR1 is SGHKS and CDR2 is YYEKEE in the germline V gene (reference sequence). This CDR3 spans 14 amino acids. V shed 0 bases, J shed 7 bases, and the junction held 3 bases outside the gene matches. The CDR3 DNA follows: TGTGCCAGCAGCTTGGACAGGGGAGGTGAAAAACTGTTTTTT. Amino acids: CASSLDRGGEKLFF.

The chain has TRBV7-2 and TRBJ2-3; no clear D gene. Trimming took off 5 bases at V and 6 bases at J, with 12 bases between the two ends. In germline, CDR1 is SGHTA, CDR2 FQGNSA. The length of the CDR3 is 13 residues. The CDR3 DNA sequence: TGTGCCAGCAGCGAGGATTTCAGGGATACGCAGTATTTT. As protein: CASSEDFRDTQYF.

This chain connects TRBV9 to TRBJ1-2; D is ambiguous. The length of the CDR3 is 11 residues. Germline loops: CDR1 SGDLS, CDR2 YYNGEE. With 3 bases removed from V and 7 bases from J, the gap between germline ends came to 7 bases. CDR3 sequence: CASSAGFGYTF. In DNA, the CDR3 is TGTGCCAGCAGCGCGGGGTTTGGCTACACCTTC.

The chain recombines TRBV12-5 with TRBJ1-1, with no clear D. CDR3 length: 12 residues. V was cut by 2 bases and J by 8 bases, with 9 bases left in between. Germline V CDR1 and CDR2: LGHNT, FRNRAP. In DNA, the CDR3 is TGTGCTAGTGGTTTGACACCAGAGGAAGCTTTCTTT. Translation gives CASGLTPEEAFF. Full variable domain (missing parts from reference TRBV12-5 and TRBJ1-1): DARVTQTPRHKVTEMGQEVTMRCQPILGHNTVFWYRQTMMQGLELLAYFRNRAPLDDSGMPKDRFSAEMPDATLATLKIQPSEPRDSAVYFCASGLTPEEAFFGQGTRLTVV.

This chain links TRBV5-1 with TRBJ2-2; D gene uncertain. The CDR3 sequence is 14 residues long. The V gene lost 4 bases and the J gene lost 1 base, with 8 bases spanning the gap. Germline V gene sequence: CDR1 SGHRS, CDR2 YFSETQ. CDR3 residues: CASSHRQNTGELFF. The CDR3 bases are TGCGCCAGCAGCCACAGACAGAACACCGGGGAGCTGTTTTTT.

In DNA, the CDR3 is TGTGCCTGGAGTAAAGGACTAGCGGATTCCACAGATACGCAGTATTTT. The encoded protein is CAWSKGLADSTDTQYF. This chain links TRBV30 with TRBJ2-3, with 10 bases aligning to TRBD2. Germline V gene sequence: CDR1 GTSNPN, CDR2 SVGIG (reference sequence). The CDR3 is made up of 16 amino acids. V gave up 2 bases and J gave up 2 bases; unmatched junction bases: 7.

This sequence joins TRBV7-2 and TRBJ2-7; D is uncertain. CDR1 SGHTA and CDR2 FQGNSA come from the germline V gene. The CDR3 is 13 residues long. The germline V and J ends were trimmed by 1 base and 6 bases, with 10 bases remaining between them. The CDR3 sequence: CASSLVALSEQYF. The DNA for the CDR3 is TGTGCCAGCAGCTTAGTTGCCCTGTCCGAGCAGTACTTC.

The rearrangement joins TRBV6-1 to TRBJ2-7; no clear D gene. The V end was cut by 1 base, the J end by 3 bases, with 7 bases between. Looked up from germline, CDR1 is MNHNS and CDR2 is SASEGT. This CDR3 contains 13 residues. The CDR3 coding sequence is TGTGCCAGCAGTGAAGGCTATATCTACGAGCAGTACTTC. Translated, it gives CASSEGYIYEQYF.

The V call is TRBV7-3, the J call TRBJ2-5; unclear D gene. CDR3 length: 14 amino acids. The V gene lost 1 base and the J gene lost 7 bases, with 13 bases spanning the gap. CDR1 is SGHTA and CDR2 is FQGTGA in the germline V gene. CDR3 bases: TGTGCCAGCAGCTTAAATAAAGGGTCGGGGACCCAGTACTTC. It encodes CASSLNKGSGTQYF.

CDR3 sequence reads: CASSLALRGRETQYF. The DNA of the CDR3 is TGTGCCAGCAGCTTAGCTTTAAGGGGGCGGGAGACCCAGTACTTC. The V call is TRBV7-2, the J call TRBJ2-5; 7 bases line up with TRBD1. Germline V CDR1 and CDR2: SGHTA, FQGNSA. The CDR3 runs 15 residues. The ends lost 0 bases at V and 5 bases at J; junction bases unmatched: 6.

This clone was detected a few times. Other DNA variants within this sample encode the same CDR3. The rearrangement joins TRBV28 to TRBJ1-6, with a weak D call TRBD1 (6 bases). The CDR3 runs to 15 residues. Germline lookup yields CDR1 MDHEN and CDR2 SYDVKM. V was cut by 6 bases and J by 0 bases, with 9 bases left in between. The CDR3 nucleotides are TGTGCCAGCAGGGTGGACAGCTCCTATAATTCACCCCTCCACTTT. Protein product: CASRVDSSYNSPLHF.

The chain uses TRBV28 and TRBJ1-1; no definite D call. CDR3 length: 12 residues. The germline gives CDR1 MDHEN, CDR2 SYDVKM. Trimming took 8 bases from V and 6 from J, leaving 13 bases between them. The CDR3 DNA reads TGTGCCAGCCTCGACGGGTTCTCTGAAGCTTTCTTT. Translation gives CASLDGFSEAFF.

As DNA, the CDR3 is TGTGCCAGCAGTTATTCGCTCAGGGAGGGCTACACCTTC. This encodes CASSYSLREGYTF. This rearrangement joins TRBV6-5 to TRBJ1-2; a weak D match, TRBD1 (5 bases). The CDR3 totals 13 residues. V was pared by 3 bases and J by 8 bases, with 13 bases between. Germline CDR1 reads MNHEY; CDR2 reads SVGAGI.

V is TRBV23-1 and J is TRBJ1-2; D not resolved. TRBV23-1 is given ORF status, its function remaining uncertain. With 0 bases removed from V and 4 bases from J, the gap between germline ends came to 12 bases. The CDR3 covers 15 residues. CDR3 loop: CASSQSGIEGYGYTF. CDR3 DNA sequence: TGCGCCAGCAGTCAATCTGGGATCGAGGGCTATGGCTACACCTTC.

The chain uses TRBV5-1 and TRBJ2-3, with unresolved D. The length of the CDR3 is 15 residues. Germline V CDR1 and CDR2: SGHRS, YFSETQ. V was pared by 1 base and J by 2 bases, with 11 bases between. CDR3 sequence (DNA): TGCGCCAGCAGCTTGCTAGGAAACCCCACAGATACGCAGTATTTT. It encodes CASSLLGNPTDTQYF.

This clone has a handful of counts. The chain carries TRBV6-1 and TRBJ2-1; the D gene is possibly TRBD2 (6 bases). Germline V gene data show CDR1 as MNHNS and CDR2 as SASEGT. The CDR3 is 14 residues long. V was trimmed by 2 bases and J by 7 bases, leaving 12 bases between them. The CDR3 region has the DNA TGTGCCAGCAGTGAAACCCTAGCGCGTAATGAGCAGTTCTTC. Translation gives CASSETLARNEQFF.

The genes are TRBV28 and TRBJ2-7; no firm D call. This CDR3 is 15 amino acids long. CDR1 MDHEN and CDR2 SYDVKM come from the germline V gene. Trimming took 1 base from V and 3 from J, leaving 13 bases between them. The CDR3 here is CASSLSWQVGYEQYF. CDR3 nucleotide sequence: TGTGCCAGCAGTTTATCCTGGCAAGTGGGCTACGAGCAGTACTTC.

This chain links TRBV5-6 with TRBJ1-5; 9 nucleotides align to TRBD1. V gave up 4 bases and J gave up 6 bases; unmatched junction bases: 5. In germline, CDR1 is SGHDT, CDR2 YYEEEE. This CDR3 has 14 residues. CDR3: CASSRGQGGQPQHF. CDR3 nucleotides: TGTGCCAGCAGCCGGGGACAGGGAGGTCAGCCCCAGCATTTT. The variable domain in full, completed from reference TRBV5-6 and TRBJ1-5, reads DAGVTQSPTHLIKTRGQQVTLRCSPKSGHDTVSWYQQALGQGPQFIFQYYEEEERQRGNFPDRFSGHQFPNYSSELNVNALLLGDSALYLCASSRGQGGQPQHFGDGTRLSIL.

This clone was found once. CDR3 coding DNA: TGTGCCAGCAGCCCTAGTGGGATGGAGGCCAAAAACATTCAGTACTTC. It translates to CASSPSGMEAKNIQYF. This sequence joins TRBV7-3 and TRBJ2-4, with D hard to call. This CDR3 contains 16 residues. Germline CDR1 is SGHTA and CDR2 is FQGTGA. V was trimmed by 5 bases and J by 1 base, leaving 15 bases between them.

The rearrangement uses TRBV10-3 and TRBJ2-7; no definite D call. The V end lost 4 bases, the J end lost 5 bases, and 9 bases lay between the germline ends. Germline lookup yields CDR1 ENHRY and CDR2 SYGVKD. This CDR3 contains 12 residues. The CDR3 DNA sequence: TGTGCCATCAGTGGAGGAGCCCACGAGCAGTACTTC. Protein product: CAISGGAHEQYF.

This clone has just one count. This CDR3 reads CASSADRGYGYTF. CDR3 nucleotides: TGTGCCAGCAGCGCTGACAGGGGCTATGGCTACACCTTC. The chain recombines TRBV5-5 with TRBJ1-2; 8 bases agree with TRBD1. V shed 4 bases, J shed 4 bases, and the junction held 3 bases outside the gene matches. The CDR3 runs to 13 residues. Germline CDR1 is SGHKS and CDR2 is YYEKEE (reference sequence).

This chain uses TRBV5-1 with TRBJ1-1, with 7 bases fitting TRBD1. The CDR3 loop spans 14 amino acids. The V gene's germline CDR1 is SGHRS and CDR2 YFSETQ. With V trimmed by 7 bases and J by 1 base, 7 bases remained unmatched. CDR3 region: CASCRDRANTEAFF. The DNA of the CDR3 is TGCGCCAGCTGCCGGGACAGAGCGAACACTGAAGCTTTCTTT.

This clone has a single count. V gene TRBV28 combines with J gene TRBJ2-5; D is unclear. The DNA end is a closer match to TRBJ2-7, so the J assignment may be wrong. The germline V gene encodes CDR1 MDHEN and CDR2 SYDVKM. The CDR3 is made up of 13 amino acids. The CDR3 loop is CASSLEQTYEQYF. The CDR3 DNA follows: TGTGCCAGCAGTTTAGAACAGACCTACGAGCAGTACTTC.

This clone was recorded once. The chain links TRBV4-1 to TRBJ2-3; tentatively, D is TRBD1 (6 bases). The CDR3 runs to 15 residues. Trimming pared 1 base from V and 4 bases from J, leaving 12 bases between. Germline values: CDR1 MGHRA, CDR2 YSYEKL. The CDR3, as DNA: TGCGCCAGCAGCCAAGGGGGGCAGGGTGCAGATACGCAGTATTTT. Protein sequence: CASSQGGQGADTQYF.

This clone appeared a single time. The chain joins TRBV9 to TRBJ2-2; D could derive from TRBD1 or TRBD2 (6 bases each). The CDR3 is 16 residues long. V was cut by 5 bases and J by 0 bases, with 14 bases left in between. Germline V lookup: CDR1 SGDLS, CDR2 YYNGEE. This chain's CDR3 is CASSIKGGTNTGELFF. CDR3 in DNA: TGTGCCAGCAGTATTAAGGGGGGCACGAACACCGGGGAGCTGTTTTTT.

This rearrangement joins TRBV7-2 to TRBJ2-1, with TRBD1 matching over 8 bases. Germline CDR1 and CDR2: SGHTA and FQGNSA. The CDR3 is 13 amino acids. J lost 5 bases, V lost 5 bases, and 2 bases had no gene match. CDR3 DNA sequence: TGTGCCAGCAGCGGACAGGGAGACAATGAGCAGTTCTTC. Translating it yields CASSGQGDNEQFF.

The chain combines TRBV28 with TRBJ1-1; TRBD1 agrees at 9 bases. Germline loops: CDR1 MDHEN, CDR2 SYDVKM. This CDR3 region has 14 residues. The V gene end was trimmed by 5 bases and the J gene end by 1 base; junction bases not matched to a gene: 2. The CDR3 DNA reads as TGTGCCAGCAGTCCGGGACAGGGGAACACTGAAGCTTTCTTT. It is translated as CASSPGQGNTEAFF.

This clone has a single count. The rearrangement joins TRBV30 to TRBJ1-5; TRBD1 matches at 7 bases. This CDR3 is built from 15 residues. CDR1 is GTSNPN and CDR2 is SVGIG in the germline V gene (reference sequence). V lost 4 bases, J lost 4 bases, and 10 bases stayed unmatched. The CDR3 nucleotides read TGTGCCTGGAAACCCCCCGGGACAGCTAATCAGCCCCAGCATTTT. Its translation: CAWKPPGTANQPQHF. The full variable domain, in which reference TRBV30 and TRBJ1-5 provide the parts outside the CDR3, is SQTIHQWPATLVQPVGSPLSLECTVEGTSNPNLYWYRQAAGRGLQLLFYSVGIGQISSEVPQNLSASRPQDRQFILSSKKLLLSDSGFYLCAWKPPGTANQPQHFGDGTRLSIL.

A few counts support this clone. This chain's CDR3 is CASRDSPSYGYTF. CDR3 bases: TGTGCCAGCAGGGACAGTCCCTCCTATGGCTACACCTTC. The V gene is TRBV6-5, the J gene TRBJ1-2; a possible D gene is TRBD1 (6 bases). Germline V lookup: CDR1 MNHEY, CDR2 SVGAGI. V lost 6 bases to trimming and J lost 4 bases, with 12 bases between them. CDR3 size: 13 residues.